These T cell receptor beta chains were read from a single sample in a study of blood T cell repertoires in COVID-19. TCRdb keeps only in-frame clones here, not all; method: immunoSEQ multiplex PCR. The table lists 100,000 or so clones, about 95% of them singletons. Sample: peripheral blood. These receptors all stem from a human donor with active COVID-19. The donor label of this sample is uncertain. The CDR3 runs from the conserved cysteine through the conserved F or W. Each record gives: J gene, clone size, D gene, V gene, CDR3 DNA, CDR3 protein. The D gene is left open where the match is weak. Where a row states a size, it is once, few, many or the class of an expanded clone; other rows omit it.

>TRBJ2-7|NA|TRBD1|TRBV18
TGTGCCAGCTCACCACCGAGACAGGGCGCCTACGAGCAGTACTTC
CASSPPRQGAYEQYF
>TRBJ2-3|NA|TRBD1|TRBV7-7
TGTGCTAGCAGCTTACGGCAGGGGGCCGTAGATACGCAGTATTTT
CASSLRQGAVDTQYF
>TRBJ2-7|NA|NA|TRBV7-2
TGTGCCAGCAGCTTAGCGCACGGTCCCTCCTACGAGCAGTACTTC
CASSLAHGPSYEQYF
>TRBJ2-1|NA|TRBD1|TRBV16
TGTGCCAGCAGCCGCAGACAGGGGGTGAATGAGCAGTTCTTC
CASSRRQGVNEQFF
>TRBJ1-1|NA|TRBD1|TRBV28
TGTGCCAGCAGTCAACTATTGACAGGGGTTGAAGCTTTCTTT
CASSQLLTGVEAFF
>TRBJ2-1|NA|TRBD2|TRBV18
TGTGCCAGCTCCGATAGCGGGAGGGATGAGCAGTTCTTC
CASSDSGRDEQFF
>TRBJ2-3|NA|TRBD1|TRBV15
TGTGCCACCGCGGGTTTACAGGGGGCCACAGATACGCAGTATTTT
CATAGLQGATDTQYF
>TRBJ2-5|NA|NA|TRBV7-9
TGTGCCAGCAGCTTGGTCCAGGAGACCCAGTACTTC
CASSLVQETQYF
>TRBJ1-5|once|NA|TRBV6-5
TGTGCCAGCAGTCCAGGACAGAGCAATCAGCCCCAGCATTTT
CASSPGQSNQPQHF
>TRBJ2-3|once|NA|TRBV3-1/TRBV3-2
TGTGCCAGCAGCCCGACCGAGAGGGGGGGCCGGACAGATACGCAGTATTTT
CASSPTERGGRTDTQYF
>TRBJ2-7|NA|NA|TRBV18
TGTGCCAGCTCACCCACCACAGGAGCCTACGAGCAGTACTTC
CASSPTTGAYEQYF
>TRBJ2-3|NA|TRBD1|TRBV10-1
TGCGCCAGCAGTCCCGGGACAGGGCATACAGATACGCAGTATTTT
CASSPGTGHTDTQYF
>TRBJ2-2|NA|TRBD1|TRBV2
TGTGCCAGCAGTGAAGGTCCTAGGACAGGGGGCTACACCGGGGAGCTGTTTTTT
CASSEGPRTGGYTGELFF
>TRBJ2-5|once|NA|TRBV12-3/TRBV12-4
TGTGCCAGCTGCGGGACCCAGGGGACCCAGTACTTC
CASCGTQGTQYF
>TRBJ2-5|NA|NA|TRBV7-8
TGTGCCAGCAGCCTAGGTTCGGAGACCCAGTACTTC
CASSLGSETQYF
>TRBJ1-1|NA|TRBD1|TRBV6-2/TRBV6-3
TGTGCCAGCAGTACTCTGGACAGGGGAGAAGCTTTCTTT
CASSTLDRGEAFF
>TRBJ2-1|once|NA|TRBV9
TGTGCCAGCAGCCCCGAGGGGGGGGAATTCAATGAGCAGTTCTTC
CASSPEGGEFNEQFF
>TRBJ2-3|NA|NA|TRBV7-9
TGTGCCAGCAGCTTAGCGGGGCCCACAGATACGCAGTATTTT
CASSLAGPTDTQYF
>TRBJ1-1|NA|NA|TRBV4-1
TGCGCCAGCAGCCAATACGGTCTGGAGGACACTGAAGCTTTCTTT
CASSQYGLEDTEAFF
>TRBJ2-1|once|NA|TRBV5-1
TGCGCCAGCAGCACCCCCGGGAACTACAATGAGCAGTTCTTC
CASSTPGNYNEQFF
>TRBJ1-5|once|TRBD1|TRBV19
TGTGCCAGTAGTGGACAGGGCGTTTGGCAGCCCCAGCATTTT
CASSGQGVWQPQHF
>TRBJ2-1|NA|NA|TRBV5-1
TGCGCCAGCAGCCCTATTTATTCAGGAGGGCAGAATGAGCAGTTCTTC
CASSPIYSGGQNEQFF
>TRBJ2-7|NA|NA|TRBV5-1
TGCGCCAGCAGACCCATCCTAAGCTCCTACGAGCAGTACTTC
CASRPILSSYEQYF
>TRBJ1-6|NA|TRBD1|TRBV7-2
TGTGCCAGCAGCCCAAGGGACAGATATTCACCCCTCCACTTT
CASSPRDRYSPLHF
>TRBJ2-7|NA|TRBD1|TRBV11-3
TGTGCCAGCAGCTTAGTAGGGGGCGGGACAGGTAATTCCTACGAGCAGTACTTC
CASSLVGGGTGNSYEQYF
>TRBJ1-2|NA|NA|TRBV12-3/TRBV12-4
TGTGCCAGCAGCAGGGAGGACCGCTATGGCTACACCTTC
CASSREDRYGYTF
>TRBJ2-7|NA|NA|TRBV19
TGTGCCAGTAGTAGTACAGGTTACGAGCAGTACTTC
CASSSTGYEQYF
>TRBJ2-2|once|TRBD2|TRBV7-9
TGTGCCAGCAGCTCACGACGGACTAGCGTGGGGGAGCTGTTTTTT
CASSSRRTSVGELFF
>TRBJ2-2|NA|TRBD1|TRBV18
TGTGCCAGCTCACTGGGGACAGCGAGTTCCAGCGGGGAGCTGTTTTTT
CASSLGTASSSGELFF
>TRBJ2-7|few|TRBD2|TRBV18
TGTGCCAGCTCAATCGGGAGGCCGAGAGAACCCTACGAGCAGTACTTC
CASSIGRPREPYEQYF
>TRBJ2-7|once|NA|TRBV6-1
TGTGCCAGCAGTGAGAGGGTCGGCTACGAGCAGTACTTC
CASSERVGYEQYF
>TRBJ1-3|NA|NA|TRBV2
TGTGCCAGCGATTCAGGGGTGGGTGGAAACACCATATATTTT
CASDSGVGGNTIYF
>TRBJ2-2|NA|NA|TRBV11-3
TGTGCCAGCAGCTTAGTTCCGGGAACCGGGGAGCTGTTTTTT
CASSLVPGTGELFF
>TRBJ2-7|NA|NA|TRBV9
TGTGCCAGCAGCCCTCCCCCGGGAGAAATGGGATCCTACGAGCAGTACTTC
CASSPPPGEMGSYEQYF
>TRBJ2-7|NA|NA|TRBV2
TGTGTCACAGCAGTTAGCGGATCATCCTACGAGCAGTACTTC
CVTAVSGSSYEQYF
>TRBJ2-5|once|TRBD2|TRBV6-6
TGTGCCAGCAGTTACGGCGGGGGGGCCCAAGAGACCCAGTACTTC
CASSYGGGAQETQYF
>TRBJ2-1|NA|TRBD2|TRBV28
TGTGCCAGCAAGGAGCGGGAGCGGGTAAATGAGCAGTTCTTC
CASKERERVNEQFF
>TRBJ2-3|NA|TRBD2|TRBV24-1
TGTGCCACGCAGGGAGGGGGCACAGATACGCAGTATTTT
CATQGGGTDTQYF
>TRBJ2-5|NA|NA|TRBV5-1
TGCGCCAGCAGCCGCACAGGCGGAATAAGGGAAGAGACCCAGTACTTC
CASSRTGGIREETQYF
>TRBJ2-1|NA|NA|TRBV3-1/TRBV3-2
TGTGCCAGCAGCCAAGCTGACGGGAGAGACAATGAGCAGTTCTTC
CASSQADGRDNEQFF
>TRBJ2-1|NA|TRBD1|TRBV5-5
TGTGCCAGCAGCCCTTGGACAGGGGCCTACAATGAGCAGTTCTTC
CASSPWTGAYNEQFF
>TRBJ1-2|NA|TRBD1|TRBV19
TGTGCCAGTAGTATAGTGGGGACAGGGGTAGGCTACACCTTC
CASSIVGTGVGYTF
>TRBJ2-5|NA|NA|TRBV5-6
TGTGCCAGCAGCTCGAACAGGGGGGGAGAGACCCAGTACTTC
CASSSNRGGETQYF